One and the same sample provided the 19 T cell receptor beta chains below, sequenced in a study of T cell repertoires in cytomegalovirus infection. TCRdb passed the reads through MiXCR, listing each CDR3 protein once. This sample yields 490,000 or so distinct CDR3 sequences, of which approximately 10% are seen a single time; 10% belongs to the top ten. What was sequenced was PBMCs. The receptors originated from a human donor in good health (CMV status not recorded). Some clones in this sample may be carry-over from other donors' samples.

The gene calls are TRBV27 and TRBJ2-2, with D perhaps matching TRBD2 (5 bases). V lost 3 bases to trimming and J lost 5 bases, with 10 bases between them. This CDR3 contains 14 residues. The germline CDR1 and CDR2 sequences are MNHEY and SMNVEV (reference sequence). This chain's CDR3 is CASSFRGYTGELFF. The CDR3 DNA reads TGTGCCAGCAGTTTCCGGGGTTATACCGGGGAGCTGTTTTTT.

The sample holds many counts of this clonotype. The rearrangement links TRBV4-2 to TRBJ2-7; D assignment may be TRBD1 or TRBD2 (5 bases each). In germline, CDR1 is LGHNA, CDR2 YNFKEQ. V lost 3 bases and J 3 bases, leaving 15 bases between the germline ends. This CDR3 has 15 amino acids. The CDR3 reads CASSHEGRQHYEQYF. The CDR3 DNA is TGTGCCAGCAGCCATGAGGGACGGCAGCACTACGAGCAGTACTTC.

This clonotype was found many times. The rearrangement links TRBV5-4 to TRBJ1-3; the match to TRBD1 covers 10 bases. In germline, CDR1 is SGHNT, CDR2 YYREEE (reference sequence). The CDR3 is made up of 16 amino acids. Trimming took 4 bases from V and 2 from J; bases not matched to a gene: 6. In DNA, the CDR3 is TGTGCCAGCAGCATACTCGACAGGGGGCCTGGAAACACCATATATTTT. This gives the protein CASSILDRGPGNTIYF.

The sample holds a few counts of this clonotype. This chain joins TRBV19 and TRBJ1-1; possible D gene TRBD1, 6 bases. Trimming removed 6 bases at V and 0 bases at J, with 11 bases between. The CDR3 extends over 14 amino acids. Germline-derived CDR1 and CDR2 are LNHDA and SQIVND (reference sequence). CDR3 in amino acids: CASSNRDMNTEAFF. The DNA of the CDR3 is TGTGCCAGTAGCAACCGGGACATGAACACTGAAGCTTTCTTT.

The chain uses TRBV19 and TRBJ2-5, with 8 bases matching TRBD2. CDR3 length: 15 residues. Trimming cost V 5 bases and J 1 base; bases outside gene matches: 6. CDR1 LNHDA and CDR2 SQIVND come from the germline V gene (reference sequence). The CDR3 protein is CASSSIAGGQETQYF. CDR3 coding DNA: TGTGCCAGTAGTTCGATCGCGGGGGGCCAAGAGACCCAGTACTTC.

This clonotype occurred once. This may come from a read error, since a much larger clone is one base off. The chain carries TRBV5-6 and TRBJ1-4, with 9 bases lining up with TRBD1. Germline values: CDR1 SGHDT, CDR2 YYEEEE. CDR3 length: 15 residues. CDR3 sequence (DNA): TGTGACAGCAGCTACGGACAGGGGCCTAATGAAAAACTGTTTTTT. This encodes CDSSYGQGPNEKLFF.

This clonotype has a count of ten or more. The J gene is TRBJ1-4, the V gene TRBV5-5, with 8 bases matching TRBD1. This CDR3 has 14 amino acids. Germline V gives CDR1 SGHKS, CDR2 YYEKEE (reference sequence). After removal of 4 bases from V and 8 bases from J, the junction contained 7 bases not matched to a gene. CDR3 residues: CASSPDRGQEKLFF. In DNA form, the CDR3 reads TGTGCCAGCAGCCCTGACAGGGGACAGGAAAAACTGTTTTTT. The full variable domain, with the rest looked up from reference TRBV5-5 and TRBJ1-4, is DAGVTQSPTHLIKTRGQQVTLRCSPISGHKSVSWYQQVLGQGPQFIFQYYEKEERGRGNFPDRFSARQFPNYSSELNVNALLLGDSALYLCASSPDRGQEKLFFGSGTQLSVL.

This clonotype occurred many times. The rearrangement joins TRBV12-3 or TRBV12-4 to TRBJ1-2, with TRBD1 matching 11 bases. The CDR3 is 14 amino acids. V dropped 6 bases and J dropped 8; count of bases not matched to a gene: 8. The DNA of the CDR3 is TGTGCCAGCAGCTATGGACAGGGGGCGGAGGGCTACACCTTC. As protein: CASSYGQGAEGYTF.

This clonotype has at least ten counts. J is TRBJ2-7 and V is TRBV27; D tentatively fits TRBD1 or TRBD2 (5 bases each). The CDR3 contains 14 residues. Germline lookup yields CDR1 MNHEY and CDR2 SMNVEV (reference sequence). Trimming removed 7 bases at V and 7 bases at J, with 20 bases between. CDR3 protein: CASTPGQGRYEQYF. CDR3 DNA: TGTGCCAGCACCCCGGGGCAGGGACGGTATGAGCAGTACTTC.

The J gene is TRBJ2-3, the V gene TRBV27, with D perhaps TRBD2 (6 bases). V was pared by 6 bases and J by 1 base, with 14 bases between. Germline-derived CDR1 and CDR2 are MNHEY and SMNVEV (reference sequence). The CDR3 covers 15 residues. CDR3 protein: CASRYGTFRTDTQYF. CDR3 in DNA: TGTGCCAGCAGATACGGGACTTTTCGCACAGATACGCAGTATTTT.

This clonotype was picked up many times. The rearrangement uses TRBV12-3 or TRBV12-4 and TRBJ2-1; TRBD1 matches at 8 bases. This CDR3 is 14 amino acids long. J gave up 8 bases and V 6 bases, and 9 bases lay outside the gene matches. CDR3 sequence reads: CASRGDRGSDEQFF. CDR3 coding DNA: TGTGCCAGCAGGGGAGACAGGGGAAGCGATGAGCAGTTCTTC.

Of note for this clonotype: One base away lies a much larger clone, so this may be a sequencing read error. J is TRBJ1-2 and V is TRBV19; 7 nucleotides agree with TRBD1. Per the germline V gene, CDR1 is LNHDA and CDR2 is SQIVND (reference sequence). CDR3 length: 14 residues. CDR3 coding DNA: TGTCCCAGTACCAGGGCAGGGGGTTACTATGGCTACACCTTC. Protein sequence: CPSTRAGGYYGYTF. Drawing the rest from reference TRBV19 and TRBJ1-2, the complete variable domain is DGGITQSPKYLFRKEGQNVTLSCEQNLNHDAMYWYRQDPGQGLRLIYYSQIVNDFQKGDIAEGYSVSREKKESFPLTVTSAQKNPTAFYLCPSTRAGGYYGYTFGSGTRLTVV.

This clonotype was counted ten times or more. V gene TRBV12-3 or TRBV12-4 combines with J gene TRBJ2-1, with D possibly TRBD1 on 6 matching bases. CDR3 length equals 12 residues. V was clipped by 7 bases and J by 12 bases, with 16 bases between them. CDR3 loop: CASNRDITSQFF. In DNA form, the CDR3 reads TGTGCCAGCAACCGGGACATTACGTCGCAGTTCTTC.

The J gene is TRBJ2-1, the V gene TRBV5-1, with D maybe TRBD2 (7 bases). CDR1 and CDR2 from the germline V gene are SGHRS and YFSETQ. The V end was cut by 4 bases, the J end by 6 bases, with 29 bases between. The CDR3 totals 19 residues. CDR3 residues: CASSAPGGGGLPAANEQFF. In DNA, the CDR3 is TGCGCCAGCAGCGCCCCTGGAGGCGGGGGCCTCCCCGCCGCCAATGAGCAGTTCTTC.

Many counts were recorded for this clonotype. The rearrangement uses TRBV7-9 and TRBJ1-5, with unresolved D. The germline gives CDR1 SEHNR, CDR2 FQNEAQ (reference sequence). The V end was cut by 4 bases, the J end by 0 bases, with 4 bases between. The CDR3 covers 13 residues. Written as DNA, the CDR3 is TGTGCCAGCAGCTCTAATAGCAATCAGCCCCAGCATTTT. This sequence encodes CASSSNSNQPQHF. The entire variable domain, with the rest obtained from reference TRBV7-9 and TRBJ1-5, is as follows: DTGVSQNPRHKITKRGQNVTFRCDPISEHNRLYWYRQTLGQGPEFLTYFQNEAQLEKSRLLSDRFSAERPKGSFSTLEIQRTEQGDSAMYLCASSSNSNQPQHFGDGTRLSIL.

The chain uses TRBV6-6 and TRBJ2-7; D is possibly TRBD2 (5 bases). This CDR3 contains 12 residues. V lost 4 bases and J 5 bases, leaving 9 bases between the germline ends. CDR1 is MNHNY, CDR2 SVGAGI, per germline (reference sequence). CDR3 DNA sequence: TGTGCCAGCAGTTCGGACTTCAACGAGCAGTACTTC. This encodes CASSSDFNEQYF.

This chain uses TRBV12-3 or TRBV12-4 with TRBJ1-2, with D possibly being TRBD1 (5 bases). The CDR3 is 13 amino acids. The germline V and J ends were trimmed by 1 base and 7 bases, with 10 bases remaining between them. CDR3 loop: CASSLGRERGYTF. CDR3 DNA: TGTGCCAGCAGTTTAGGCAGGGAGCGTGGCTACACCTTC.

In this sample, this clonotype turned up a few times. This chain joins TRBV4-1 and TRBJ2-1; TRBD2 aligns across 11 bases. The trim removed 1 base at V and 7 bases at J, leaving 0 bases unmatched. The CDR3 sequence is 14 residues long. Germline V gives CDR1 MGHRA, CDR2 YSYEKL. The CDR3 DNA sequence: TGCGCCAGCAGCCAAGGACTAGCGGGGAATGAGCAGTTCTTC. It translates to CASSQGLAGNEQFF.

This clonotype was counted many times. The V and J genes are TRBV4-1 and TRBJ2-1, with D possibly matching TRBD2 (5 bases). The CDR3 has 11 residues. Trimming took off 10 bases at V and 8 bases at J, with 12 bases between the two ends. Germline V gene data show CDR1 as MGHRA and CDR2 as YSYEKL. This CDR3 is CATGKTYEQFF. CDR3 sequence (DNA): TGCGCCACCGGGAAGACCTATGAGCAGTTCTTC.